These T cell receptor beta chains were read from a single sample in a study of blood T cells in healthy people across ages. TCRdb recomputed calls from the 5' RACE reads with MiXCR, one row per CDR3 protein. The sample lists about 1,400,000 distinct CDR3 sequences; approximately 63% were seen once. The sequenced sample was blood. These receptors all stem from a man aged 18-30 years in good health. Each CDR3 is given with its conserved first and last residue. Each record gives: CDR3 protein, CDR3 DNA, J gene, clone size, CDR3 length, D gene, V gene. D genes are given only for firm matches. Clone size appears in some rows only: once, few, many, or a class for an expanded clone.

cdr3_aa: CASSSSTSGETYEQYF
cdr3_nt: TGTGCCAGCAGCTCCTCGACTAGCGGGGAGACCTACGAGCAGTACTTC
j_call: TRBJ2-7
clone_size: -
cdr3_length: 16
d_call: TRBD2
v_call: TRBV7-6

cdr3_aa: CASSQENRGRPFF
cdr3_nt: TGTGCCAGCAGCCAAGAAAACAGGGGTCGGCCTTTCTTT
j_call: TRBJ1-1
clone_size: -
cdr3_length: 13
d_call: TRBD1
v_call: TRBV3-1

cdr3_aa: CASSPGQGYEKLFF
cdr3_nt: TGTGCCAGCAGCCCGGGACAGGGGTATGAAAAACTGTTTTTT
j_call: TRBJ1-4
clone_size: few
cdr3_length: 14
d_call: TRBD1
v_call: TRBV7-9

cdr3_aa: CASSPSMTSGGDEQYF
cdr3_nt: TGTGCCAGCAGTCCCTCCATGACTAGCGGGGGGGACGAGCAGTACTTC
j_call: TRBJ2-7
clone_size: -
cdr3_length: 16
d_call: TRBD2
v_call: TRBV12-3/TRBV12-4

cdr3_aa: CASSQDGGIGNQPQHF
cdr3_nt: TGCGCCAGCAGCCAAGACGGGGGGATAGGTAATCAGCCCCAGCATTTT
j_call: TRBJ1-5
clone_size: -
cdr3_length: 16
d_call: -
v_call: TRBV4-1

cdr3_aa: CASSLDAITDTQYF
cdr3_nt: TGTGCCAGCAGCTTAGACGCGATCACAGATACGCAGTATTTT
j_call: TRBJ2-3
clone_size: -
cdr3_length: 14
d_call: -
v_call: TRBV7-6

cdr3_aa: CASSPTPGHTDTQYF
cdr3_nt: TGTGCCAGCAGCCCAACTCCAGGGCACACAGATACGCAGTATTTT
j_call: TRBJ2-3
clone_size: -
cdr3_length: 15
d_call: -
v_call: TRBV7-8

cdr3_aa: CASSLAKNIQYF
cdr3_nt: TGTGCCAGCAGTTTAGCCAAAAACATTCAGTACTTC
j_call: TRBJ2-4
clone_size: many
cdr3_length: 12
d_call: -
v_call: TRBV12-3/TRBV12-4

cdr3_aa: CASSLEYSGVYNEQYF
cdr3_nt: TGTGCCAGCAGCTTAGAGTATAGCGGGGTTTACAATGAGCAGTACTTC
j_call: TRBJ2-5
clone_size: -
cdr3_length: 16
d_call: TRBD2
v_call: TRBV7-6

cdr3_aa: CSARDEGAEQFF
cdr3_nt: TGCAGTGCTAGAGATGAGGGGGCTGAGCAGTTCTTC
j_call: TRBJ2-1
clone_size: -
cdr3_length: 12
d_call: TRBD1
v_call: TRBV20-1

cdr3_aa: CSASRRGTVYEQYF
cdr3_nt: TGCAGTGCTAGTCGGCGCGGGACAGTCTACGAGCAGTACTTC
j_call: TRBJ2-7
clone_size: -
cdr3_length: 14
d_call: -
v_call: TRBV20-1

cdr3_aa: CSVGTPLETQYF
cdr3_nt: TGCAGCGTTGGGACTCCCCTAGAGACCCAGTACTTC
j_call: TRBJ2-5
clone_size: few
cdr3_length: 12
d_call: -
v_call: TRBV29-1

cdr3_aa: CASSSQSGIEQFF
cdr3_nt: TGTGCCAGCAGCTCCCAATCGGGGATTGAGCAGTTCTTC
j_call: TRBJ2-1
clone_size: -
cdr3_length: 13
d_call: -
v_call: TRBV7-9

cdr3_aa: CASSLLNRGGNEKLFF
cdr3_nt: TGTGCCAGCAGCCTTCTAAACAGGGGTGGGAATGAAAAACTGTTTTTT
j_call: TRBJ1-4
clone_size: -
cdr3_length: 16
d_call: TRBD1
v_call: TRBV7-6

cdr3_aa: CSGLGSEQYF
cdr3_nt: TGCAGCGGGTTGGGGAGCGAGCAGTACTTC
j_call: TRBJ2-7
clone_size: few
cdr3_length: 10
d_call: -
v_call: TRBV29-1

cdr3_aa: CASSYDSDEQFF
cdr3_nt: TGTGCCAGCAGTTATGACTCGGATGAGCAGTTCTTC
j_call: TRBJ2-1
clone_size: -
cdr3_length: 12
d_call: -
v_call: TRBV6-6

cdr3_aa: CASSPHPGRPGVDEQFF
cdr3_nt: TGTGCCAGCAGCCCACATCCCGGGAGGCCGGGGGTCGATGAGCAGTTCTTC
j_call: TRBJ2-1
clone_size: -
cdr3_length: 17
d_call: TRBD2
v_call: TRBV11-1

cdr3_aa: CSVELLAGGYNEQFF
cdr3_nt: TGCAGCGTTGAGTTACTAGCGGGAGGCTACAATGAGCAGTTCTTC
j_call: TRBJ2-1
clone_size: -
cdr3_length: 15
d_call: TRBD2
v_call: TRBV29-1

cdr3_aa: CASSLNPGGYYEQYF
cdr3_nt: TGTGCCAGCAGCTTAAACCCCGGCGGATACTACGAGCAGTACTTC
j_call: TRBJ2-7
clone_size: -
cdr3_length: 15
d_call: -
v_call: TRBV7-2

cdr3_aa: CASSLVLGRSAFF
cdr3_nt: TGTGCCAGCAGCTTAGTCTTAGGCAGATCAGCTTTCTTT
j_call: TRBJ1-1
clone_size: -
cdr3_length: 13
d_call: -
v_call: TRBV7-9

cdr3_aa: CASSPRTGFGYEQYF
cdr3_nt: TGTGCCAGCAGCCCCCGGACAGGGTTCGGGTACGAGCAGTACTTC
j_call: TRBJ2-7
clone_size: few
cdr3_length: 15
d_call: TRBD1
v_call: TRBV3-1

cdr3_aa: CASSQGPTPTDTQYF
cdr3_nt: TGTGCCAGCAGCCAAGGACCTACTCCCACAGATACGCAGTATTTT
j_call: TRBJ2-3
clone_size: -
cdr3_length: 15
d_call: -
v_call: TRBV14

cdr3_aa: CSARYRGRVAEAFF
cdr3_nt: TGCAGTGCTCGTTATAGGGGAAGGGTAGCGGAAGCTTTCTTT
j_call: TRBJ1-1
clone_size: -
cdr3_length: 14
d_call: -
v_call: TRBV20-1

cdr3_aa: CSVHLGGYTF
cdr3_nt: TGCAGTGTCCACTTGGGGGGCTACACCTTC
j_call: TRBJ1-2
clone_size: once
cdr3_length: 10
d_call: -
v_call: TRBV20-1

cdr3_aa: CASSLGRYRGPSGVLGFF
cdr3_nt: TGTGCCAGCAGCTTAGGAAGGTATCGGGGACCCTCCGGGGTTCTGGGGTTCTTC
j_call: TRBJ2-1
clone_size: -
cdr3_length: 18
d_call: -
v_call: TRBV13

cdr3_aa: CASSSSSGGAQGEQFF
cdr3_nt: TGTGCCAGCAGTAGTTCTAGCGGGGGGGCACAGGGTGAGCAGTTCTTC
j_call: TRBJ2-1
clone_size: -
cdr3_length: 16
d_call: TRBD2
v_call: TRBV6-2/TRBV6-3

cdr3_aa: CASSFGDSPLHF
cdr3_nt: TGTGCCAGCAGCTTTGGAGATTCACCCCTCCACTTT
j_call: TRBJ1-6
clone_size: many
cdr3_length: 12
d_call: -
v_call: TRBV7-8

cdr3_aa: CAVSEGGMNTEAFF
cdr3_nt: TGTGCCGTCAGTGAGGGGGGCATGAACACTGAAGCTTTCTTT
j_call: TRBJ1-1
clone_size: -
cdr3_length: 14
d_call: -
v_call: TRBV10-3

cdr3_aa: CASNHGQYQHQETQYF
cdr3_nt: TGTGCCAGCAATCATGGACAGTACCAGCACCAAGAGACCCAGTACTTC
j_call: TRBJ2-5
clone_size: -
cdr3_length: 16
d_call: -
v_call: TRBV5-8

cdr3_aa: CASSRAHLSYNEQFF
cdr3_nt: TGTGCCAGCAGCCGCGCACACCTCTCCTACAATGAGCAGTTCTTC
j_call: TRBJ2-1
clone_size: -
cdr3_length: 15
d_call: -
v_call: TRBV7-2

cdr3_aa: CASSQATLGWNNEQFF
cdr3_nt: TGCGCCAGCAGCCAAGCGACTCTCGGTTGGAACAATGAGCAGTTCTTC
j_call: TRBJ2-1
clone_size: -
cdr3_length: 16
d_call: -
v_call: TRBV4-3

cdr3_aa: CASSLSGASSYNDQFF
cdr3_nt: TGTGCCAGCAGCTTATCCGGGGCGTCATCCTACAATGACCAGTTCTTC
j_call: TRBJ2-1
clone_size: -
cdr3_length: 16
d_call: -
v_call: TRBV7-9

cdr3_aa: CSADDLAGGQYTQYF
cdr3_nt: TGCAGTGCTGACGACCTAGCGGGGGGGCAATATACGCAGTATTTT
j_call: TRBJ2-3
clone_size: -
cdr3_length: 15
d_call: TRBD2
v_call: TRBV20-1

cdr3_aa: CASSVVAGGPSYEQYF
cdr3_nt: TGTGCCAGCAGCGTCGTAGCGGGGGGCCCCTCCTACGAGCAGTACTTC
j_call: TRBJ2-7
clone_size: -
cdr3_length: 16
d_call: TRBD2
v_call: TRBV9

cdr3_aa: CASSASPRGLEQYF
cdr3_nt: TGTGCCAGCAGCGCTAGTCCCAGGGGTCTCGAGCAGTACTTC
j_call: TRBJ2-7
clone_size: -
cdr3_length: 14
d_call: -
v_call: TRBV7-2

cdr3_aa: CASSQGRQNEQFF
cdr3_nt: TGCGCCAGCAGCCAGGGGCGACAGAATGAGCAGTTCTTC
j_call: TRBJ2-1
clone_size: once
cdr3_length: 13
d_call: -
v_call: TRBV4-3

cdr3_aa: CASSHLGEPQHF
cdr3_nt: TGTGCCAGCAGCCATCTTGGAGAGCCCCAGCATTTT
j_call: TRBJ1-5
clone_size: -
cdr3_length: 12
d_call: -
v_call: TRBV14

cdr3_aa: CASSAGWETQYF
cdr3_nt: TGTGCCAGCAGTGCGGGCTGGGAGACCCAGTACTTC
j_call: TRBJ2-5
clone_size: few
cdr3_length: 12
d_call: -
v_call: TRBV28

cdr3_aa: CASRSSGNANQPQHF
cdr3_nt: TGTGCCAGCCGCAGTTCGGGGAATGCCAATCAGCCCCAGCATTTT
j_call: TRBJ1-5
clone_size: -
cdr3_length: 15
d_call: -
v_call: TRBV6-5

cdr3_aa: CSALLKYREEWGTDTQYF
cdr3_nt: TGCAGTGCCTTGCTCAAATACAGGGAGGAGTGGGGCACAGATACGCAGTATTTT
j_call: TRBJ2-3
clone_size: once
cdr3_length: 18
d_call: -
v_call: TRBV20-1

cdr3_aa: CSAPRTSSLTDTQYF
cdr3_nt: TGCAGTGCACCCCGGACTAGCTCCCTCACAGATACGCAGTATTTT
j_call: TRBJ2-3
clone_size: -
cdr3_length: 15
d_call: TRBD2
v_call: TRBV20-1

cdr3_aa: CASIFFYGYTF
cdr3_nt: TGTGCCAGCATCTTTTTCTATGGCTACACCTTC
j_call: TRBJ1-2
clone_size: -
cdr3_length: 11
d_call: -
v_call: TRBV7-4

cdr3_aa: CASSQPEMEGLEGIGEQYF
cdr3_nt: TGCGCCAGCAGCCAACCCGAAATGGAAGGGCTCGAGGGGATAGGCGAGCAGTACTTC
j_call: TRBJ2-7
clone_size: -
cdr3_length: 19
d_call: -
v_call: TRBV4-1

cdr3_aa: CASGSVGTGGIIQYF
cdr3_nt: TGTGCCAGCGGGAGTGTTGGGACAGGGGGTATCATTCAGTACTTC
j_call: TRBJ2-4
clone_size: -
cdr3_length: 15
d_call: TRBD1
v_call: TRBV7-2

cdr3_aa: CASSFVLGPPDTQYF
cdr3_nt: TGTGCCAGCAGTTTCGTGTTGGGGCCACCAGATACGCAGTATTTT
j_call: TRBJ2-3
clone_size: -
cdr3_length: 15
d_call: -
v_call: TRBV6-5

cdr3_aa: CASSRGLAGTQYF
cdr3_nt: TGTGCCAGCAGCCGGGGACTAGCGGGGACCCAGTACTTC
j_call: TRBJ2-5
clone_size: few
cdr3_length: 13
d_call: TRBD2
v_call: TRBV6-5

cdr3_aa: CASSLSGRPPYNEQFF
cdr3_nt: TGTGCCAGCAGCCTTAGTGGGAGACCTCCCTACAATGAGCAGTTCTTC
j_call: TRBJ2-1
clone_size: -
cdr3_length: 16
d_call: -
v_call: TRBV3-1

cdr3_aa: CSASGEVRYGYTF
cdr3_nt: TGCAGTGCTAGCGGGGAGGTGAGGTATGGCTACACCTTC
j_call: TRBJ1-2
clone_size: -
cdr3_length: 13
d_call: -
v_call: TRBV20-1

cdr3_aa: CSATYDRVRYGYTF
cdr3_nt: TGCAGTGCAACCTATGACAGGGTCCGCTATGGCTACACCTTC
j_call: TRBJ1-2
clone_size: few
cdr3_length: 14
d_call: TRBD1
v_call: TRBV20-1

cdr3_aa: CASSQEGLIYGYTF
cdr3_nt: TGCGCCAGCAGCCAAGAAGGGTTAATCTATGGCTACACCTTC
j_call: TRBJ1-2
clone_size: -
cdr3_length: 14
d_call: -
v_call: TRBV4-1

cdr3_aa: CASHPSFGREFDTQYF
cdr3_nt: TGTGCCAGCCATCCCAGTTTTGGGCGGGAATTCGATACGCAGTATTTT
j_call: TRBJ2-3
clone_size: -
cdr3_length: 16
d_call: -
v_call: TRBV27

cdr3_aa: CASSPTSGSTEAFF
cdr3_nt: TGTGCCAGCAGCCCTACCTCGGGGTCCACTGAAGCTTTCTTT
j_call: TRBJ1-1
clone_size: few
cdr3_length: 14
d_call: -
v_call: TRBV12-3/TRBV12-4

cdr3_aa: CASSDASGSDTQYF
cdr3_nt: TGCGCCAGCAGTGACGCTAGCGGGAGTGATACGCAGTATTTT
j_call: TRBJ2-3
clone_size: -
cdr3_length: 14
d_call: TRBD2
v_call: TRBV10-1

cdr3_aa: CASSRGTVSSGANVLTF
cdr3_nt: TGTGCCAGCAGCAGAGGGACAGTAAGCTCTGGGGCCAACGTCCTGACTTTC
j_call: TRBJ2-6
clone_size: -
cdr3_length: 17
d_call: TRBD1
v_call: TRBV6-4

cdr3_aa: CASSFGGLCSYEQYF
cdr3_nt: TGTGCCAGCAGTTTCGGCGGGCTTTGCTCCTACGAGCAGTACTTC
j_call: TRBJ2-7
clone_size: -
cdr3_length: 15
d_call: -
v_call: TRBV12-3/TRBV12-4

cdr3_aa: CASLSATYGYTF
cdr3_nt: TGTGCCAGCCTGTCCGCGACCTATGGCTACACCTTC
j_call: TRBJ1-2
clone_size: -
cdr3_length: 12
d_call: -
v_call: TRBV27

cdr3_aa: CSANRELAGFSYNEQFF
cdr3_nt: TGCAGTGCCAACCGGGAGCTAGCGGGGTTCTCCTACAATGAGCAGTTCTTC
j_call: TRBJ2-1
clone_size: -
cdr3_length: 17
d_call: TRBD2
v_call: TRBV20-1

cdr3_aa: CSAREPGRSPYEQYF
cdr3_nt: TGCAGTGCTAGAGAACCCGGTCGGAGCCCGTACGAGCAGTACTTC
j_call: TRBJ2-7
clone_size: -
cdr3_length: 15
d_call: -
v_call: TRBV20-1

cdr3_aa: CASSYSTGDYNEQYF
cdr3_nt: TGTGCCAGCAGTTACTCCACAGGCGACTACAATGAGCAGTACTTC
j_call: TRBJ2-7
clone_size: -
cdr3_length: 15
d_call: -
v_call: TRBV6-6

cdr3_aa: CASSQSTTDNSPLHF
cdr3_nt: TGCGCCAGCAGCCAATCGACTACCGATAATTCACCCCTCCACTTT
j_call: TRBJ1-6
clone_size: -
cdr3_length: 15
d_call: -
v_call: TRBV5-1